Following are 5 T cell receptor beta chains from one sample sequenced in a study of T cells in Graves' hyperthyroidism and ophthalmopathy. Amplification targeted TCR beta CDR3 regions from RNA transcripts. HTBI primers were employed in a first-round RT-PCR of the TCR CDR3. TCRdb re-analysed the multiplex PCR reads in MiXCR, keeping a single row per CDR3 protein. The profile shows about 400,000 distinct CDR3 sequences, less than 20% of them singletons. The specimen was blood. The origin of the receptors is a woman between 18 and 29 years old with Graves' hyperthyroidism.

This clonotype was observed a few times. The chain recombines TRBV14 with TRBJ2-7; 8 bases align to TRBD2. Germline loops: CDR1 SGHDN, CDR2 FVKESK. The CDR3 extends over 13 amino acids. Trimming cost V 4 bases and J 7 bases; bases outside gene matches: 6. CDR3 in DNA: TGTGCCAGCAGCCCGGGGGGGGCCAAGGAGCAGTACTTC. As protein: CASSPGGAKEQYF. Based on the CDR3 plus reference TRBV14 and TRBJ2-7, the full variable domain is EAGVTQFPSHSVIEKGQTVTLRCDPISGHDNLYWYRRVMGKEIKFLLHFVKESKQDESGMPNNRFLAERTGGTYSTLKVQPAELEDSGVYFCASSPGGAKEQYFGPGTRLTVT.

The genes are TRBV5-1 and TRBJ2-2; D perhaps matches TRBD1 (5 bases). Germline CDR1 is SGHRS and CDR2 is YFSETQ. The germline V and J ends were trimmed by 0 bases and 6 bases, with 15 bases remaining between them. The CDR3 contains 16 residues. The CDR3 DNA reads TGCGCCAGCAGCTTGGCCGTGACAGTGAATCCCGGGGAGCTGTTTTTT. Amino acids: CASSLAVTVNPGELFF. The whole variable domain, filled in from reference TRBV5-1 and TRBJ2-2, reads KAGVTQTPRYLIKTRGQQVTLSCSPISGHRSVSWYQQTPGQGLQFLFEYFSETQRNKGNFPGRFSGRQFSNSRSEMNVSTLELGDSALYLCASSLAVTVNPGELFFGEGSRLTVL.

This clonotype has more than one count but fewer than ten. V gene TRBV29-1 combines with J gene TRBJ2-1, with D uncertain. Germline assignment: CDR1 SQVTM and CDR2 ANQGSEA. CDR3 size: 16 residues. V lost 3 bases and J lost 4, with 19 bases in between. This CDR3 is CSVESPTRTAYNEQFF. CDR3 bases: TGCAGCGTTGAGTCACCCACGCGAACAGCTTACAATGAGCAGTTCTTC.

For this clonotype: A much larger clone differs from this one at a single base, so this may be a read error. The chain joins TRBV12-5 to TRBJ1-1; the D is unclear. CDR3 length equals 11 residues. The V gene's germline CDR1 is LGHNT and CDR2 FRNRAP. The CDR3 nucleotides read TGTACTAGTGGCTTGTTTCGCGGGGCTTTCTTT. Translated, it gives CTSGLFRGAFF.

This clonotype was counted ten times or more. This chain uses TRBV20-1 with TRBJ2-1; tentatively, D is TRBD2 (5 bases). From germline, CDR1 is DFQATT and CDR2 SNEGSKA (reference sequence). The CDR3 contains 17 residues. Trimming pared 5 bases from V and 2 bases from J, leaving 22 bases between. CDR3 protein: CSAPNPLAPRAYNEQFF. Written as DNA, the CDR3 is TGCAGTGCTCCCAACCCCCTAGCACCCCGAGCCTACAATGAGCAGTTCTTC.